A single sample is the source of the 28 T cell receptor beta chains below, sequenced in a study of cytomegalovirus exposure and HLA in healthy donors. PCR employed 60 Vbeta and 13 Jbeta primers. Repertoires were generated with immunoSEQ multiplex PCR, while TCRdb's copy carries only in-frame clones and drops some. The table records 150,000 to 200,000 clones, around 77% of them present only once. Sample: PBMCs. The receptors derive from a woman in her forties in good health and CMV-seronegative.

The V gene is TRBV5-1, the J gene TRBJ1-1, with D perhaps matching TRBD1 (6 bases). V shed 0 bases and J shed 3 bases, with 15 bases lying between them. There are 16 residues in the CDR3. Germline lookup yields CDR1 SGHRS and CDR2 YFSETQ. The CDR3 reads CASSLALGGEDTEAFF. In DNA, the CDR3 is TGCGCCAGCAGCTTGGCCCTTGGGGGCGAGGACACTGAAGCTTTCTTT.

This clone appeared a few times. J is TRBJ2-6 and V is TRBV7-9; TRBD1 matches 7 bases. This CDR3 is 16 amino acids long. With 5 bases clipped from V and 2 bases from J, the junction kept 6 bases outside the gene matches. Germline loops: CDR1 SEHNR, CDR2 FQNEAQ (reference sequence). The CDR3 region is CASSPRTGAGANVLTF. The CDR3 DNA sequence: TGTGCCAGCAGCCCCAGAACAGGGGCTGGGGCCAACGTCCTGACTTTC. Drawing the rest from reference TRBV7-9 and TRBJ2-6, the complete variable domain is DTGVSQNPRHKITKRGQNVTFRCDPISEHNRLYWYRQTLGQGPEFLTYFQNEAQLEKSRLLSDRFSAERPKGSFSTLEIQRTEQGDSAMYLCASSPRTGAGANVLTFGAGSRLTVL.

This sequence joins TRBV2 and TRBJ2-7, with D possibly TRBD2 on 6 matching bases. The germline V gene encodes CDR1 SNHLY and CDR2 FYNNEI. CDR3 length: 15 residues. V dropped 6 bases and J dropped 0 bases, with 15 bases sitting between them. CDR3 nucleotides: TGTGCCAGCAGCGTTCGGGACTTTAGCTCCTACGAGCAGTACTTC. It encodes CASSVRDFSSYEQYF.

The rearrangement joins TRBV9 to TRBJ2-1, with D perhaps TRBD1 (6 bases). Germline V gives CDR1 SGDLS, CDR2 YYNGEE. V was clipped by 1 base and J by 10 bases, with 12 bases between them. This CDR3 has 13 residues. The CDR3 DNA reads TGTGCCAGCAGCGTAACAGGGTTTAACGAGCAGTTCTTC. It specifies CASSVTGFNEQFF. The entire variable domain, with the rest obtained from reference TRBV9 and TRBJ2-1, is as follows: DSGVTQTPKHLITATGQRVTLRCSPRSGDLSVYWYQQSLDQGLQFLIQYYNGEERAKGNILERFSAQQFPDLHSELNLSSLELGDSALYFCASSVTGFNEQFFGPGTRLTVL.

The chain employs TRBV29-1 and TRBJ2-7; D might be TRBD1 (6 bases). Germline values: CDR1 SQVTM, CDR2 ANQGSEA. V was shortened by 4 bases and J by 3 bases, with 25 bases between the two germline ends. The CDR3 covers 17 residues. In DNA, the CDR3 is TGCAGCGTTGTTAACCCTGGGGGCTCTCGCCTGGACTACGAGCAGTACTTC. Encoded protein: CSVVNPGGSRLDYEQYF.

V is TRBV5-1 and J is TRBJ2-1; a weak D match, TRBD1 (6 bases). V lost 4 bases and J 4 bases, leaving 24 bases between the germline ends. This CDR3 has 18 amino acids. Looked up from germline, CDR1 is SGHRS and CDR2 is YFSETQ. This CDR3 is CASSLPQGSVGAYNEQFF. The CDR3 DNA reads TGCGCCAGCAGCCTCCCGCAGGGATCGGTGGGGGCATACAATGAGCAGTTCTTC.

The chain joins TRBV7-9 to TRBJ1-1; D is perhaps TRBD1 (5 bases). The germline gives CDR1 SEHNR, CDR2 FQNEAQ (reference sequence). The V gene lost 3 bases and the J gene lost 3 bases, with 11 bases spanning the gap. The CDR3 totals 14 residues. In DNA, the CDR3 is TGTGCCAGCAGCTTTGAGGCAGGGTACACTGAAGCTTTCTTT. The encoded protein is CASSFEAGYTEAFF.

The J gene is TRBJ2-5, the V gene TRBV27; the D gene is possibly TRBD1 (6 bases). The CDR3 totals 17 residues. V shed 5 bases and J shed 1 base, with 20 bases lying between them. CDR1 is MNHEY, CDR2 SMNVEV, per germline (reference sequence). The CDR3 protein is CASSATGTGPFQETQYF. CDR3 nucleotides: TGTGCCAGCAGTGCTACGGGAACAGGGCCCTTCCAAGAGACCCAGTACTTC.

This clone was seen just once. V and J are TRBV4-1 and TRBJ1-3, with D maybe TRBD1 (6 bases). The CDR3 totals 17 residues. Germline V gene sequence: CDR1 MGHRA, CDR2 YSYEKL. With 0 bases removed from V and 4 bases from J, the gap between germline ends came to 16 bases. CDR3 region: CASSQDREGVGGNTIYF. CDR3 nucleotide sequence: TGCGCCAGCAGCCAAGATCGAGAGGGGGTAGGGGGAAACACCATATATTTT.

The chain uses TRBV14 and TRBJ2-3; 7 bases map to TRBD2. The germline gives CDR1 SGHDN, CDR2 FVKESK. The CDR3 totals 16 residues. With 1 base clipped from V and 1 base from J, the junction kept 5 bases outside the gene matches. In DNA, the CDR3 is TGTGCCAGCAGCCAAGGACTAGCCAAGGGCACAGATACGCAGTATTTT. Residues: CASSQGLAKGTDTQYF.

This chain links TRBV19 with TRBJ2-7; 9 positions agree with TRBD1. Germline loops: CDR1 LNHDA, CDR2 SQIVND (reference sequence). This CDR3 is built from 18 residues. Trimming removed 4 bases from V and 3 bases from J; junction bases left unmatched: 16. CDR3 residues: CASSRRTPGQGNLYEQYF. The CDR3 coding sequence is TGTGCCAGTAGTAGGCGAACTCCGGGACAGGGAAATCTCTACGAGCAGTACTTC.

This chain uses TRBV30 with TRBJ2-3; D remains ambiguous. V shed 2 bases and J shed 0 bases, with 6 bases lying between them. CDR3 length: 13 amino acids. Germline CDR1 reads GTSNPN; CDR2 reads SVGIG (reference sequence). The CDR3 here is CAWSPGSTDTQYF. CDR3 DNA: TGTGCCTGGAGTCCAGGTAGCACAGATACGCAGTATTTT.

The chain couples TRBV13 to TRBJ2-1; D is undetermined. This CDR3 comprises 18 residues. V dropped 1 base and J dropped 3 bases, with 19 bases sitting between them. The germline V gene encodes CDR1 PRHDT and CDR2 FYEKMQ (reference sequence). CDR3 bases: TGTGCCAGCAGCTTAGCCCCAGATCTAGTCTCTTTCTACAATGAGCAGTTCTTC. It is translated as CASSLAPDLVSFYNEQFF.

The chain couples TRBV27 to TRBJ1-2; 7 positions agree with TRBD1. The J segment lost 5 bases and the V segment lost 5 bases, leaving 5 bases of the junction unmatched. This CDR3 region has 13 residues. CDR1 and CDR2 from the germline V gene are MNHEY and SMNVEV (reference sequence). The CDR3 DNA is TGTGCCAGCAGTCTAACAGGGGCTTATGGCTACACCTTC. Its translation: CASSLTGAYGYTF.

This chain uses TRBV30 with TRBJ2-7, with 7 bases fitting TRBD1. Germline V gives CDR1 GTSNPN, CDR2 SVGIG (reference sequence). The CDR3 covers 11 residues. The V gene end was trimmed by 8 bases and the J gene end by 5 bases; junction bases not matched to a gene: 6. CDR3 loop: CAGQGVHEQYF. CDR3 nucleotide sequence: TGTGCCGGCCAGGGGGTCCACGAGCAGTACTTC. The whole variable domain, filled in from reference TRBV30 and TRBJ2-7, reads SQTIHQWPATLVQPVGSPLSLECTVEGTSNPNLYWYRQAAGRGLQLLFYSVGIGQISSEVPQNLSASRPQDRQFILSSKKLLLSDSGFYLCAGQGVHEQYFGPGTRLTVT.

The chain employs TRBV25-1 and TRBJ2-1, with TRBD2 matching 7 bases. Unmatched junction bases numbered 10, after V lost 5 bases and J lost 6 bases. This CDR3 is built from 15 residues. The germline V gene encodes CDR1 MGHDK and CDR2 SYGVNS. CDR3 region: CASSREGGTVNEQFF. DNA of the CDR3: TGTGCCAGCAGTAGGGAGGGCGGGACGGTCAATGAGCAGTTCTTC.

V usage is TRBV29-1 and J usage is TRBJ2-7; unclear D gene. CDR3 length: 14 residues. Germline V gives CDR1 SQVTM, CDR2 ANQGSEA. Trimming took 5 bases from V and 4 from J, leaving 18 bases between them. The CDR3 loop reads CSVWSPRLPYEQYF. The CDR3 DNA reads TGCAGCGTTTGGAGTCCCCGCCTCCCTTACGAGCAGTACTTC.

This clone was detected only a few times. The V gene is TRBV6-5, the J gene TRBJ2-4; no clear D. Germline V lookup: CDR1 MNHEY, CDR2 SVGAGI. The CDR3 has 11 residues. Trimming shortened V by 6 bases and J by 8 bases, and 8 bases separated the two germline ends. CDR3 DNA sequence: TGTGCCAGCAGATCCTCGGACATTCAGTACTTC. It yields the protein CASRSSDIQYF.

In this sample, this clone turned up a few times. The rearrangement links TRBV15 to TRBJ2-5, with D maybe TRBD1 (5 bases). The germline V and J ends were trimmed by 2 bases and 3 bases, with 13 bases remaining between them. CDR3 size: 15 residues. The germline gives CDR1 LNHNV, CDR2 YYDKDF (reference sequence). CDR3 in DNA: TGTGCCACCAGCAGATCTTTAGACAGCGAAGAGACCCAGTACTTC. This sequence encodes CATSRSLDSEETQYF. Variable domain in full (rest from reference TRBV15 and TRBJ2-5): DAMVIQNPRYQVTQFGKPVTLSCSQTLNHNVMYWYQQKSSQAPKLLFHYYDKDFNNEADTPDNFQSRRPNTSFCFLDIRSPGLGDTAMYLCATSRSLDSEETQYFGPGTRLLVL.

The V and J genes are TRBV6-6 and TRBJ2-7; D is unresolved. V was shortened by 4 bases and J by 2 bases, with 9 bases between the two germline ends. The CDR3 consists of 13 residues. Germline V gene sequence: CDR1 MNHNY, CDR2 SVGAGI (reference sequence). The CDR3 loop is CASSSPETYEQYF. The CDR3 DNA reads as TGTGCCAGCAGTTCCCCCGAGACCTACGAGCAGTACTTC.

The chain employs TRBV5-8 and TRBJ2-7; TRBD1 agrees at 7 bases. Germline V gene lookup returns CDR1 SGHTS and CDR2 YDEGEE. V lost 4 bases to trimming and J lost 3 bases; unmatched junction nucleotides: 10. This CDR3 spans 15 amino acids. CDR3 bases: TGTGCCAGCAGCGTCCGGACAGGACCTTTCTACGAGCAGTACTTC. It specifies CASSVRTGPFYEQYF.

This clone was detected a few times. The V call is TRBV5-1, the J call TRBJ1-2, with 7 bases fitting TRBD1. CDR1 and CDR2 from the germline V gene are SGHRS and YFSETQ. The V segment lost 4 bases and the J segment 5 bases; nucleotides outside the gene matches: 8. The CDR3 is made up of 14 amino acids. The CDR3 region is CASSPPGQNYGYTF. Here the CDR3 DNA reads TGCGCCAGCAGCCCACCGGGACAGAATTATGGCTACACCTTC.

The rearrangement uses TRBV9 and TRBJ2-7; D remains ambiguous. V shed 3 bases and J shed 4 bases, with 5 bases lying between them. This CDR3 spans 11 amino acids. The germline V gene has CDR1 SGDLS and CDR2 YYNGEE. CDR3 residues: CASSGPYEQYF. CDR3 nucleotides: TGTGCCAGCAGCGGGCCGTACGAGCAGTACTTC.

The V and J genes are TRBV5-6 and TRBJ1-1; 7 positions agree with TRBD1. The CDR3 extends over 13 amino acids. The germline CDR1 and CDR2 sequences are SGHDT and YYEEEE. With 6 bases clipped from V and 10 bases from J, the junction kept 12 bases outside the gene matches. In nucleotides, the CDR3 is TGTGCCAGCATCGCAATGGGACAGAATCGAGCTTTCTTT. It specifies CASIAMGQNRAFF. Variable domain in full (rest from reference TRBV5-6 and TRBJ1-1): DAGVTQSPTHLIKTRGQQVTLRCSPKSGHDTVSWYQQALGQGPQFIFQYYEEEERQRGNFPDRFSGHQFPNYSSELNVNALLLGDSALYLCASIAMGQNRAFFGQGTRLTVV.

This clone was seen a single time. This chain links TRBV25-1 with TRBJ2-5; D is unclear. V lost 1 base and J 1 base, leaving 10 bases between the germline ends. This CDR3 is 15 amino acids long. The germline gives CDR1 MGHDK, CDR2 SYGVNS. The CDR3 bases are TGTGCCAGCAGTGAATCGAAGAGCACCCAAGAGACCCAGTACTTC. It specifies CASSESKSTQETQYF.

The V call is TRBV4-2, the J call TRBJ2-7, with D perhaps TRBD2 (5 bases). The V end lost 0 bases, the J end lost 2 bases, and 11 bases lay between the germline ends. This CDR3 is 15 amino acids long. The V gene's germline CDR1 is LGHNA and CDR2 YNFKEQ. The CDR3 loop is CASSQESGNAYEQYF. The CDR3 DNA follows: TGTGCCAGCAGCCAAGAGAGCGGAAACGCCTACGAGCAGTACTTC.

The chain uses TRBV4-2 and TRBJ2-7; 12 bases map to TRBD2. The V and J ends lost 0 bases and 4 bases, in that order; junction bases with no gene match: 4. Germline values: CDR1 LGHNA, CDR2 YNFKEQ. This CDR3 comprises 16 residues. The CDR3: CASSQEATSGSYEQYF. The CDR3 DNA follows: TGTGCCAGCAGCCAAGAAGCGACTAGCGGGAGTTACGAGCAGTACTTC.

The chain has TRBV27 and TRBJ1-1, with D possibly TRBD1 on 6 matching bases. The CDR3 sequence is 16 residues long. Germline lookup yields CDR1 MNHEY and CDR2 SMNVEV (reference sequence). Trimming cost V 2 bases and J 0 bases, with 13 bases left between them. CDR3 bases: TGTGCCAGCAGTTTAGGACAGACAAGAATGAACACTGAAGCTTTCTTT. The encoded protein is CASSLGQTRMNTEAFF.